This T cell receptor beta chain appears in the sequencing data of a study of T cell responses to AZD1222 COVID-19 vaccine. The V gene lost 3 bases and the J gene lost 5 bases, with 7 bases spanning the gap. Germline lookup yields CDR1 MRHNA and CDR2 SNTAGT. The CDR3 runs 13 residues. Regarding the study as a whole: Baseline serostatus was positive in only a handful of AZD1222 recipients. Across the whole spike, CD4 TCRs peaked at regions 160-218 and 743-854. Spike-specific TCR depth and breadth grew after two AZD1222 doses.

Produced via immunoSEQ multiplex PCR; TCRdb's table is partial and in-frame only. The table includes roughly 170,000 clones, 85% to 95% detected once. Second-dose intervals of approximately 4 or approximately 12 weeks were pooled. This clone was counted ten times or more. Its specificity is not known. The chain has TRBV6-4 and TRBJ2-2, with a tentative D call TRBD2 (5 bases). The input for sequencing was peripheral blood, taken 28 days after the second AZD1222 dose. The sequence was obtained from an adult who received the AZD1222 COVID-19 vaccine. DNA for the CDR3: TGTGCCAGCAGTGAACGGGAAACCGGGGAGCTGTTTTTT. Translation: CASSERETGELFF.